The rows below give T cell receptor beta chains drawn from one sample of a study of CD4 T cells in relation to SARS-CoV-2 and coronaviruses. Clones were sequenced by immunoSEQ multiplex PCR, and TCRdb holds only the in-frame ones, with some missing. The sample records roughly 15,000 clones, more than 75% being singletons. No antigen has been identified for these receptors. The sample comprised CD4+ T cells from PBMCs, cultured in vitro. These receptors all come from a human donor in good health. Both conserved end residues are part of each CDR3. D genes are given only for firm matches. Clone size is stated in some rows and not others, as once, few, many or a class when expanded.

j_gene,abundance,d_gene,v_gene,CDR3nt,CDR3aa
TRBJ1-4,-,-,TRBV19,TGTGCCAGTAGTAAACAGGGAGGGCGTGAAAAACTGTTTTTT,CASSKQGGREKLFF
TRBJ2-5,-,-,TRBV5-1,TGCGCCAGCAGCTCCTTCGAGTGGAGCGTGCAAGAGACCCAGTACTTC,CASSSFEWSVQETQYF
TRBJ2-3,-,-,TRBV7-3,TGTGCCAGCTCGGACAAGGGGGATACGCAGTATTTT,CASSDKGDTQYF
TRBJ2-7,-,-,TRBV5-6,TGTGCCAGCAGCTCGACAGGACGCTACGAGCAGTACTTC,CASSSTGRYEQYF
TRBJ2-2,-,-,TRBV19,TGTGCCAGTAGTGTAAGGACAGTTTCAACCGGGGAGCTGTTTTTT,CASSVRTVSTGELFF
TRBJ1-1,-,-,TRBV12-3/TRBV12-4,TGTGCCAGCAGTTTCAGAGGTCAGACTGAAGCTTTCTTT,CASSFRGQTEAFF
TRBJ1-6,-,-,TRBV23-1,TGCGCCAGCAGACTCAGGGTCTTCGATAATTCACCCCTCCACTTT,CASRLRVFDNSPLHF
TRBJ2-1,-,TRBD2,TRBV2,TGTGCCGGGGGACTAGGGACGTTGAATGAGCAGTTCTTC,CAGGLGTLNEQFF
TRBJ2-7,-,TRBD1,TRBV6-2/TRBV6-3,TGTGCCAGCAGTTACTCGGAGACAGGGGGCTCCGAGCAGTACTTC,CASSYSETGGSEQYF
TRBJ2-5,-,TRBD2,TRBV5-4,TGTGCCAGCAGCTGGGGGGTAGCGGGAGGAGAGACCCAGTACTTC,CASSWGVAGGETQYF
TRBJ1-2,few,-,TRBV7-9,TGTGCCACCACAGCTTACCGGGGGGCAGGGAATGGCTACACCTTC,CATTAYRGAGNGYTF
TRBJ1-6,-,-,TRBV5-6,TGTGCCAGCAGCCCCCGCCCAGGGTTTATGGGCTCCTATAATTCACCCCTCCACTTT,CASSPRPGFMGSYNSPLHF
TRBJ2-1,-,TRBD2,TRBV4-1,TGCGCCAGCAGCCGCGGAGGACTAGCTATTTTGGGGAATGAGCAGTTCTTC,CASSRGGLAILGNEQFF
TRBJ1-1,-,-,TRBV3-1/TRBV3-2,TGTGCCAGCAGCCCATTCAGGGAGCTGAACACTGAAGCTTTCTTT,CASSPFRELNTEAFF
TRBJ2-2,-,-,TRBV29-1,TGCAGCGTCTCCCCGGGACTCTCCGACGGGGAGCTGTTTTTT,CSVSPGLSDGELFF
TRBJ1-2,-,-,TRBV28,TGTGCCAGCAGTTCAGCCTATGGCTACACCTTC,CASSSAYGYTF
TRBJ2-7,-,TRBD1,TRBV12-5,TGTGCTAGTGGTATACAGGGGACCGACTCCTACGAGCAGTACTTC,CASGIQGTDSYEQYF
TRBJ1-5,-,-,TRBV2,TGTGCCAGCAGTGGAGTCGGGGGGGGCAATCAGCCCCAGCATTTT,CASSGVGGGNQPQHF
TRBJ2-7,-,-,TRBV6-5,TGTGCCAGCAGCCCGAACCGGGACCAAACCTACGAGCAGTACTTC,CASSPNRDQTYEQYF
TRBJ2-7,-,-,TRBV6-5,TGTGCCAGCAGCCGAGCCGGGGGCCGATACGAGCAGTACTTC,CASSRAGGRYEQYF
TRBJ1-4,-,-,TRBV7-2,TGTGCCAGCAGCTTAGCAACTAATGAAAAACTGTTTTTT,CASSLATNEKLFF